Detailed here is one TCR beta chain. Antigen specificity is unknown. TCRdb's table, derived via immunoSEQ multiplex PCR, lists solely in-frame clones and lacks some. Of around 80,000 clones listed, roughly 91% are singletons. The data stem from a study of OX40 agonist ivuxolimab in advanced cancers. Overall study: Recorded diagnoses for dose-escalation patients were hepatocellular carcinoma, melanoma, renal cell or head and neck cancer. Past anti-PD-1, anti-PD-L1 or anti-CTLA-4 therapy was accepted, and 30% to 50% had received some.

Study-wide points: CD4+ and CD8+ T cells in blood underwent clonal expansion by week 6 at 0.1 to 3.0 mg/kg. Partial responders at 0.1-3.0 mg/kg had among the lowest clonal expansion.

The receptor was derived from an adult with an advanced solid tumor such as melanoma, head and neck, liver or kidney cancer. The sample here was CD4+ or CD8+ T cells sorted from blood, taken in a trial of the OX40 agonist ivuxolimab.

CDR3 loop: CASSLPTARNQPQHF. CDR3 sequence (DNA): TGTGCCAGCAGCTTGCCAACAGCGCGCAATCAGCCCCAGCATTTT. This rearrangement joins TRBV5-8 to TRBJ1-5; no firm D call. Germline CDR1 and CDR2: SGHTS and YDEGEE. Trimming stripped 1 base from V and 2 bases from J, with 10 bases between. The CDR3 totals 15 residues.